The present T cell receptor (beta chain) was sequenced within a study of T cell responses to AZD1222 COVID-19 vaccine. Sequencing used immunoSEQ multiplex PCR; TCRdb keeps in-frame clones, though not all of them. This table has some 110,000 clones, 85% to 95% appearing once. Trimming shortened V by 1 base and J by 6 bases, and 10 bases separated the two germline ends. The CDR3 runs 13 residues. Germline lookup yields CDR1 SGHTA and CDR2 FQGNSA. This receptor was obtained from an adult in good health. The sample here was peripheral blood, taken on day 0 of AZD1222 vaccination. This chain joins TRBV7-2 and TRBJ2-7; the D gene is possibly TRBD2 (5 bases). CDR3 residues: CASSLGGEFEQYF. CDR3 DNA: TGTGCCAGCAGCTTAGGTGGGGAGTTCGAGCAGTACTTC.